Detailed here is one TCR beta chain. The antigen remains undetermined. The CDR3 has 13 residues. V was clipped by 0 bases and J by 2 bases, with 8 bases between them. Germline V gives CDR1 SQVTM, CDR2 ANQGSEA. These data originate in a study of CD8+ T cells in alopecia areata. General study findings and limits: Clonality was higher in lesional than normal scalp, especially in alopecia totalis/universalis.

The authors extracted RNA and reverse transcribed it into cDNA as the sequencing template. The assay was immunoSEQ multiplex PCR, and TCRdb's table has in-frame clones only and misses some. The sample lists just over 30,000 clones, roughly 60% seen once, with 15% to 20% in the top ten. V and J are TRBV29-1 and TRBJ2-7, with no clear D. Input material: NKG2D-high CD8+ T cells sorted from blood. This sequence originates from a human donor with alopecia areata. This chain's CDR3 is CSVEDRAAYEQYF. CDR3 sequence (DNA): TGCAGCGTTGAAGATCGGGCAGCCTACGAGCAGTACTTC.